Listed below are T cell receptor beta chains from one sample, sequenced in a study of blood T cell repertoires in COVID-19. Some clones are missing from TCRdb's copy, which holds only in-frame ones; the method was immunoSEQ multiplex PCR. The sample shows roughly 180,000 clones, about 80% of them seen only once. Sequences were obtained from peripheral blood. These receptors all stem from a human donor in a cohort sampled during active COVID-19. CDR3s include the opening cysteine and the closing phenylalanine or tryptophan. The order of the fields is D gene, J gene, V gene, clone size, CDR3 DNA, CDR3 protein. The D gene is left open where the match is weak. Only part of the rows carry a size: once, few, many, or a class if the clone is expanded.

>TRBD1|TRBJ1-1|TRBV18|-
TGTGCCAGCTCACCACTAGGGGGCCCGAACACTGAAGCTTTCTTT
CASSPLGGPNTEAFF
>TRBD2|TRBJ2-1|TRBV12-3/TRBV12-4|-
TGTGCCAGCAGGCTACGGGGGGATGAGCAGTTCTTC
CASRLRGDEQFF
>TRBD1|TRBJ2-3|TRBV5-4|-
TGTGCCAGCAGCTTGACCGGACAGGGTGCAGATACGCAGTATTTT
CASSLTGQGADTQYF
>-|TRBJ2-6|TRBV7-9|-
TGTGCCATCCACAGGGTGGACGCCTCTCCTGGGGCCAACGTCCTGACTTTC
CAIHRVDASPGANVLTF
>-|TRBJ2-1|TRBV19|few
TGTGCCAGCAGGATCACAGGGAAGCAGTTCTTC
CASRITGKQFF
>-|TRBJ1-2|TRBV7-8|-
TGTGCCAGCAGCCCAACACCTAACTATGGCTACACCTTC
CASSPTPNYGYTF
>-|TRBJ2-7|TRBV5-1|-
TGCGCCAGCACCTCTCTTCCGGGGACCTACGAGCAGTACTTC
CASTSLPGTYEQYF
>TRBD1|TRBJ1-2|TRBV27|-
TGTGCCAGCAGTTCACAGGGGAACTATGGCTACACCTTC
CASSSQGNYGYTF
>-|TRBJ2-7|TRBV6-6|-
TGTGCCAGCTCGGCGGGGAGAGGCGAGCAGTACTTC
CASSAGRGEQYF
>-|TRBJ2-5|TRBV5-1|-
TGCGCCAGCAGCCCGGCGGGGCGACAAGAGACCCAGTACTTC
CASSPAGRQETQYF
>TRBD1|TRBJ1-5|TRBV5-1|-
TGCGCCAGCAGCCTCGGACAGGATCAGCCCCAGCATTTT
CASSLGQDQPQHF
>-|TRBJ1-6|TRBV21-1|-
TGTGCCAGCGGTATAACAGGGGGCGGAAATTCACCCCTCCACTTT
CASGITGGGNSPLHF
>-|TRBJ2-7|TRBV3-1/TRBV3-2|few
TGTGCCAGCAGCCAAGCCGGGGACTACGAGCAGTACTTC
CASSQAGDYEQYF
>-|TRBJ2-7|TRBV4-2|few
TGTGCCAGCAGCCAAGCACTCCTCTCCTACGAGCAGTACTTC
CASSQALLSYEQYF